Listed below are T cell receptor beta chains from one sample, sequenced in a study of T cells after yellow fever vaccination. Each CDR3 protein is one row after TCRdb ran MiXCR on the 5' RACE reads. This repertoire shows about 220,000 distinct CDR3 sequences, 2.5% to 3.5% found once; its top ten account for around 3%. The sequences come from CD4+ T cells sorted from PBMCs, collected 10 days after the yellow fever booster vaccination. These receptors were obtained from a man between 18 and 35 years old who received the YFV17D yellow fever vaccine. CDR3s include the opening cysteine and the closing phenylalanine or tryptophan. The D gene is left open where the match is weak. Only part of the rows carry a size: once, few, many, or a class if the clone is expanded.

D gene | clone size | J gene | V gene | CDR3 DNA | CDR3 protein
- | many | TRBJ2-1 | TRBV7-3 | TGTGCCAGCAGCTTAACTGTCGGCTCCTACAATGAGCAGTTCTTC | CASSLTVGSYNEQFF
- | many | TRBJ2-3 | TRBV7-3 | TGTGCCAGCAGCCCTGAGGCGGGGGCGACAGATACGCAGTATTTT | CASSPEAGATDTQYF
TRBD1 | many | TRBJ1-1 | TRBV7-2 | TGTGCCAGCAGCTCGACAGGGGCATTCTTT | CASSSTGAFF
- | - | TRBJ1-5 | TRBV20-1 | TGCAGTGCTAGAGCCGGTAACCATCAGCCCCAGCATTTT | CSARAGNHQPQHF
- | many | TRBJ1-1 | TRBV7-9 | TGTGCCAGCAGCTTAGAGGTAGAGGGAGCTTTCTTT | CASSLEVEGAFF
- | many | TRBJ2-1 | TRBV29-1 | TGCAGCGTTGGACAAACCTACAATGAGCAGTTCTTC | CSVGQTYNEQFF
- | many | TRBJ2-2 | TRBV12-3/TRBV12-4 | TGTGCCAGCACCATTGATACCGGGGAGCTGTTTTTT | CASTIDTGELFF
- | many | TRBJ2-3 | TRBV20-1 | TGCAGTGCTAGGGTGCCAGGAGGCACAGATACGCAGTATTTT | CSARVPGGTDTQYF
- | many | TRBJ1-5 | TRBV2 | TGTGCCAGCAGGCCGGGGGACATGAGCAATCAGCCCCAGCATTTT | CASRPGDMSNQPQHF
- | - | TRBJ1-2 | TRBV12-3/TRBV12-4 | TGTGCCAGCAGCCCTAACCATTCGAATGGCTACACCTTC | CASSPNHSNGYTF
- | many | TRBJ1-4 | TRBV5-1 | TGCGCCAGCAGCTTGGAGGCACAGGGTGAAAAACTGTTTTTT | CASSLEAQGEKLFF
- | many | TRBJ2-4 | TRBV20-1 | TGCAGTGCTCCTCGAGTGGGGGCCAAAAACATTCAGTACTTC | CSAPRVGAKNIQYF
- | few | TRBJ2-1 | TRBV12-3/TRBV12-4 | TGTGCCAGCGGATGGGACGGCTACAATGAGCAGTTCTTC | CASGWDGYNEQFF
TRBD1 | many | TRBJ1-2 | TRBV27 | TGTGCCAGCAGTTTTGGGAGGGGGCTTGGCGGCTACACCTTC | CASSFGRGLGGYTF
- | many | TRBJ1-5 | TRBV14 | TGTGCCAGCAGCCAAGATGGGCAACAGCCCCAGCATTTT | CASSQDGQQPQHF
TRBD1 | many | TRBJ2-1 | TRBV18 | TGTGCCAGCTCACCTGGACAGGGGGACAATGAGCAGTTCTTC | CASSPGQGDNEQFF
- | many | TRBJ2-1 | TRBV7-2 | TGTGCCAGCAGTCGTACAGGGTCCTCTGGCTCCTACAATGAGCAGTTCTTC | CASSRTGSSGSYNEQFF
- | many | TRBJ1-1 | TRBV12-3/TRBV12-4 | TGTGCCAGCAGTTTTAACACGAACACTGAAGCTTTCTTT | CASSFNTNTEAFF
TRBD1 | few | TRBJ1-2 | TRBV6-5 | TGTGCCAGCAGTTACACAGGGACAGGGTACTATGGCTACACCTTC | CASSYTGTGYYGYTF
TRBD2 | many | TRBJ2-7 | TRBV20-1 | TGCAGTGCTAGAGATCCACTAGCGGGGGAGTACGAGCAGTACTTC | CSARDPLAGEYEQYF
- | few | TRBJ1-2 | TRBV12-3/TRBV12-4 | TGTGCCAGCAGTTTAGGACAGCTCTATGGCTACACCTTC | CASSLGQLYGYTF
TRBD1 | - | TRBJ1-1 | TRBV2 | TGTGCCAGCATGAGGACAGGGAGTAGCACTGAAGCTTTCTTT | CASMRTGSSTEAFF
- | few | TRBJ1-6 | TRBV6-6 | TGTGCCAGCAGTTACAAGTTTTCGGGGGCGAAACGTGGTTCACCCCTCCACTTT | CASSYKFSGAKRGSPLHF
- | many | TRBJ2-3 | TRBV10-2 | TGCGCCACCAGTACAGGGTTCGCAGATACGCAGTATTTT | CATSTGFADTQYF
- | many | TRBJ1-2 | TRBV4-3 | TGCGCCAGCAGCCAAGAACAGTTGCTAAACGGCTACACCTTC | CASSQEQLLNGYTF
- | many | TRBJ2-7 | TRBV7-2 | TGTGCCAGCAGCTTAGTTTCCGACGAGCAGTACTTC | CASSLVSDEQYF
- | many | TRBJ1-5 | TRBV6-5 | TGTGCCAGCAGTTACTCCGCCGGGGCCAGCAATCAGCCCCAGCATTTT | CASSYSAGASNQPQHF
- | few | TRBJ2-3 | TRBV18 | TGTGCCAGCTCACCACCAGGGGCGGTGGATACGCAGTATTTT | CASSPPGAVDTQYF
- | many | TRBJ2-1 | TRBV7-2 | TGTGCCAGCAGCTTAGACAGGGTAGAAAATGAGCAGTTCTTC | CASSLDRVENEQFF
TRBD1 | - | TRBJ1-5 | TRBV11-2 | TGTGCCAGCAGCTCAGACAGGGGGCTTCCCCAGCATTTT | CASSSDRGLPQHF
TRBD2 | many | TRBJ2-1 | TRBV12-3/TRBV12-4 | TGTGCCAGCAGACTTCCTAGCGGGGCTCACAATGAGCAGTTCTTC | CASRLPSGAHNEQFF
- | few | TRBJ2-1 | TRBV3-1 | TGTGCCAGCAGCCAAGCTCAGGGCCAGGGTAAGAATGAGCAGTTCTTC | CASSQAQGQGKNEQFF
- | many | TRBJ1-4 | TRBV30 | TGTGCCTGGAGTGCGGGGACAACTAATGAAAAACTGTTTTTT | CAWSAGTTNEKLFF
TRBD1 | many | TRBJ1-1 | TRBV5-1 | TGCGCCAGCAGCGTGGGGACAGGGGGAATAAACACTGAAGCTTTCTTT | CASSVGTGGINTEAFF
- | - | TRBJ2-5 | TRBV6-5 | TGTGCCAGCAGTTACGACCCCCCCGGGTGGCAAGAGACCCAGTACTTC | CASSYDPPGWQETQYF
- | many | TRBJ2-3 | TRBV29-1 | TGCAGCGTTGATATGTCAGATACGCAGTATTTT | CSVDMSDTQYF
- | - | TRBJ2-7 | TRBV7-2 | TGTGCCAGCAGCCCCAACCCCAGGGCCCCGGGACTCGAGCAGTACTTC | CASSPNPRAPGLEQYF
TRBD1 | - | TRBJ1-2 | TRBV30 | TGTGCCTGGATGGACAGGACCAACTATGGCTACACCTTC | CAWMDRTNYGYTF
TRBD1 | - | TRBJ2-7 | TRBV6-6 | TGTGCCAGCAGAATAGGACAGGGTTCCTACGAGCAGTACTTC | CASRIGQGSYEQYF
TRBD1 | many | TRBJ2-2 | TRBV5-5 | TGTGCCAGCAGCTTGGAGACAGGGGGCACCGGGGAGCTGTTTTTT | CASSLETGGTGELFF
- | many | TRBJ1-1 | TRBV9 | TGTGCCAGCAGCGTGGGGACGGCCGGACCTGAAGCTTTCTTT | CASSVGTAGPEAFF
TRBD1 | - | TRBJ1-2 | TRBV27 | TGTGCCAGCCGACCGGGACAGCTGGACTATGGCTACACCTTC | CASRPGQLDYGYTF
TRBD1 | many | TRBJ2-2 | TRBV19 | TGTGCCAGTAGTCCTCGATGGACAGGGGATTTCGCCGGGGAGCTGTTTTTT | CASSPRWTGDFAGELFF
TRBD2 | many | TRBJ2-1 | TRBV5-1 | TGCGCCAGCATCCTTGAGCGGGGCCACAATGAGCAGTTCTTC | CASILERGHNEQFF
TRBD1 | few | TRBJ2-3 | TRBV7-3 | TGTGCCAGCAGCTTAACCGGGACAGGGACGCCGGATACGCAGTATTTT | CASSLTGTGTPDTQYF
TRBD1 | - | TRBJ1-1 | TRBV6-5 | TGTGCCAGCAGTCCTTCGCAGGGGGCGAGTGGCACTGAAGCTTTCTTT | CASSPSQGASGTEAFF
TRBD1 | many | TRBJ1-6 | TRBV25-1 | TGTGCCAGCAGTGGGGACAGCTATAATTCACCCCTCCACTTT | CASSGDSYNSPLHF
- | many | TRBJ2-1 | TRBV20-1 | TGCAGTGCTAGAGATCCTAACTTACATGAGCAGTTCTTC | CSARDPNLHEQFF
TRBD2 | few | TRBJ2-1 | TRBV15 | TGTGCCACCAGCAGGAGCGGGGGCTCCTACAATGAGCAGTTCTTC | CATSRSGGSYNEQFF
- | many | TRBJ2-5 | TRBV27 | TGTGCCAGCAGTAGGAAAAGGAGCCAAGAGACCCAGTACTTC | CASSRKRSQETQYF